The rows below give T cell receptor beta chains drawn from one sample of a study of control samples from healthy donors and cancer patients. Measured with immunoSEQ multiplex PCR; TCRdb has only the in-frame clones, and not every one. The sample includes some 220,000 clones, around 94% seen only once; the top ten take approximately 1.5%. Sequencing was done on a sample of blood. These receptors all come from a man in his forties or fifties in good health. Each CDR3 is given without its conserved first and last residue. Fields, in order: J gene, V gene, CDR3 protein.

TRBJ2-1 | TRBV19 | ASSIRSNEQF
TRBJ2-1 | TRBV5-6 | ASMIPGLGQF
TRBJ1-2 | TRBV19 | ASSPSPGTVGYT
TRBJ2-5 | TRBV19 | ASSIRGGAGTQY
TRBJ1-2 | TRBV15 | ATSRVQGYGYT
TRBJ2-7 | TRBV5-1 | ASRRDWDEQY
TRBJ2-7 | TRBV28 | ASSFDWGRVSYEQY
TRBJ1-2 | TRBV29-1 | SVEKRYYGYT
TRBJ2-1 | TRBV27 | ASSLLPPGESPNEQF
TRBJ1-2 | TRBV30 | AWTQGDGYT
TRBJ1-2 | TRBV16 | ASSRERSNYGYT
TRBJ1-5 | TRBV19 | ASTQWEGIGQPQH
TRBJ1-4 | TRBV7-9 | ASSPWDRGPEKLF
TRBJ2-1 | TRBV5-1 | ASSLDSISYNEQF
TRBJ1-2 | TRBV2 | ASSFQGAPYGYT
TRBJ1-1 | TRBV5-1 | ASSLRDISTEAF
TRBJ2-3 | TRBV7-8 | ASSQGTRGATQY
TRBJ1-4 | TRBV24-1 | ATSVGGAANEKLF
TRBJ1-5 | TRBV7-2 | ASSWVGNQPQH
TRBJ1-6 | TRBV5-6 | ASRYYRGSYNSPLH
TRBJ2-1 | TRBV5-4 | ASSLIADSYNEQF
TRBJ1-4 | TRBV2 | ASSDGQSAANEKLF
TRBJ2-2 | TRBV2 | ASSRGDGELF
TRBJ2-1 | TRBV7-2 | ASSLGTTNYNEQF
TRBJ2-3 | TRBV19 | ASSLRQNRETTDTQY
TRBJ1-6 | TRBV9 | ASSGVRGRDNSPLH
TRBJ2-6 | TRBV19 | ASSTGSGQGTGANVLT
TRBJ2-5 | TRBV29-1 | SSRSERQGQVGMETQY
TRBJ2-3 | TRBV7-9 | ASSFATSGGSDTQY
TRBJ2-7 | TRBV24-1 | ATSDPGRDREYEQY
TRBJ2-3 | TRBV7-2 | ASSLYAASGGRTDTQY
TRBJ2-7 | TRBV6-5 | ASPGEGAAREQY
TRBJ1-1 | TRBV5-1 | ASSLEGGLGNTEAF
TRBJ1-4 | TRBV3-1/TRBV3-2 | ASSQDTEKLF
TRBJ1-5 | TRBV19 | ASSIDGNQPQH
TRBJ1-1 | TRBV28 | ASSGTGTGVTEAF
TRBJ2-7 | TRBV28 | ASSLKAGEYEQY
TRBJ1-4 | TRBV6-5 | ASSYGHLDTNEKLF
TRBJ1-2 | TRBV28 | ASSLGDRVDGHT
TRBJ2-3 | TRBV20-1 | SAQTSHTQY
TRBJ1-1 | TRBV6-5 | ASSPGQADTEAF
TRBJ1-6 | TRBV30 | AWKAGQGNRSYNSPLH
TRBJ1-4 | TRBV3-1/TRBV3-2 | ASSQPKGTGEANEKLF
TRBJ1-5 | TRBV2 | ASSEERGQPQH
TRBJ1-6 | TRBV13 | ASSSRTVNNSPLH
TRBJ2-5 | TRBV24-1 | ATSDPAGQETQY
TRBJ1-5 | TRBV10-3 | AHQEGGNQPQH
TRBJ1-4 | TRBV9 | ASSTYRGQVEKLF
TRBJ2-3 | TRBV4-1 | ASSQGGLGTDTQY
TRBJ1-6 | TRBV7-6 | ASSRNQAGQYNSPLH
TRBJ1-2 | TRBV28 | ASSFDSLNYGYT
TRBJ2-1 | TRBV6-4 | ASSFAGLAGYNEQF
TRBJ2-5 | TRBV11-2 | ASSLDLEGGLTQY
TRBJ2-7 | TRBV28 | ASSLARHLLYEQY
TRBJ1-3 | TRBV5-1 | ASRLDRGPGNTIY
TRBJ1-1 | TRBV2 | ASSNTRGDVVSF
TRBJ2-3 | TRBV5-6 | ASSSTAGGGYTDTQY
TRBJ1-6 | TRBV7-2 | ASSSVPESPLH